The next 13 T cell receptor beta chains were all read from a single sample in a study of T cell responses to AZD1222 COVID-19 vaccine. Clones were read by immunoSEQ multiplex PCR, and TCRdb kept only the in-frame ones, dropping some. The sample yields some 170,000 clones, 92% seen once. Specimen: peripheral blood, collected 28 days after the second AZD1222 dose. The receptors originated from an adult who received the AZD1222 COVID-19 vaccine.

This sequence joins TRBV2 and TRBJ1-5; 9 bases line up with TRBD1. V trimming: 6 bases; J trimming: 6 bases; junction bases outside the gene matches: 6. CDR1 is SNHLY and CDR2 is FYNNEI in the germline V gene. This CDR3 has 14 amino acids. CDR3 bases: TGTGCCAGCAGACGAGACAGGGGGACTCAGCCCCAGCATTTT. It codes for CASRRDRGTQPQHF.

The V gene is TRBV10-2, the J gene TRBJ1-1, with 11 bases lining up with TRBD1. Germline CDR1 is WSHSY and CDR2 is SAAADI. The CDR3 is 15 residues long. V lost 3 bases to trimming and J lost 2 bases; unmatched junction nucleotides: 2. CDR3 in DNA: TGCGCCAGCAGTGACGGGACAGGGGGAAACACTGAAGCTTTCTTT. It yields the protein CASSDGTGGNTEAFF.

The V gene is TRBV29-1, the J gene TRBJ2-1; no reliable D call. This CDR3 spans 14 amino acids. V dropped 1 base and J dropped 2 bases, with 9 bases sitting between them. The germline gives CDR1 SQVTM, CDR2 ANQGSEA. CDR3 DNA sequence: TGCAGCGTTGAAGTCCCCAGCGCCTACAATGAGCAGTTCTTC. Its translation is CSVEVPSAYNEQFF.

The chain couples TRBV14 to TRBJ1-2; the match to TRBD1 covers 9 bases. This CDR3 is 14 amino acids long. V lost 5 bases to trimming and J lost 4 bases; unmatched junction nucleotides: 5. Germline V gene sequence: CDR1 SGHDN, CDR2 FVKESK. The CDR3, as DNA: TGTGCCAGCAGCGGACAGGGGCTATTCTATGGCTACACCTTC. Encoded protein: CASSGQGLFYGYTF.

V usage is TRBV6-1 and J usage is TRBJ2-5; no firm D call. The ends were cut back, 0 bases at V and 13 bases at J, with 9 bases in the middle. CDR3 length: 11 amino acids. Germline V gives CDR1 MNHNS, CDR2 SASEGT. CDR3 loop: CASSEADPSYF. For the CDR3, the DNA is TGTGCCAGCAGTGAAGCGGACCCATCGTACTTC.

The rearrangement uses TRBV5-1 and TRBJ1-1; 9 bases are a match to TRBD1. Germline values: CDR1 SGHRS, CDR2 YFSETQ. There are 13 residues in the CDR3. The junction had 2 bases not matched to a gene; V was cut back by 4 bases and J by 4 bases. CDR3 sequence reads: CASSATGGTEAFF. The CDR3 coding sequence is TGCGCCAGCAGCGCGACAGGGGGCACTGAAGCTTTCTTT.

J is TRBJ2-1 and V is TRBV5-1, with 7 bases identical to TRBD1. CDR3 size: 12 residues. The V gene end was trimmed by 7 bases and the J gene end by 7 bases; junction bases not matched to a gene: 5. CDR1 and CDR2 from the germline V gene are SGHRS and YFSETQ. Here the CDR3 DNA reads TGCGCCAGCGGGACAGTAAGGAATGAGCAGTTCTTC. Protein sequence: CASGTVRNEQFF. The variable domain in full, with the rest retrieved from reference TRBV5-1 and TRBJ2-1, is KAGVTQTPRYLIKTRGQQVTLSCSPISGHRSVSWYQQTPGQGLQFLFEYFSETQRNKGNFPGRFSGRQFSNSRSEMNVSTLELGDSALYLCASGTVRNEQFFGPGTRLTVL.

The CDR3 protein is CASSVGTMGSYEQYF. In nucleotides, the CDR3 is TGTGCCAGCAGCGTAGGGACAATGGGATCCTACGAGCAGTACTTC. The rearrangement joins TRBV9 to TRBJ2-7; maybe TRBD1 (5 bases). Trimming shortened V by 0 bases and J by 1 base, and 11 bases separated the two germline ends. This CDR3 has 15 residues. Germline loops: CDR1 SGDLS, CDR2 YYNGEE.

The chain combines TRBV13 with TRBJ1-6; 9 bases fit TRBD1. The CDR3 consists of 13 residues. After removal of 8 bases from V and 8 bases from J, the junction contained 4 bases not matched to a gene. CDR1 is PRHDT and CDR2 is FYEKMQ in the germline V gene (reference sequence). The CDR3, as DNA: TGTGCCAGCCGGGACAGGGTCTATTCACCCCTCCACTTT. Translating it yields CASRDRVYSPLHF.

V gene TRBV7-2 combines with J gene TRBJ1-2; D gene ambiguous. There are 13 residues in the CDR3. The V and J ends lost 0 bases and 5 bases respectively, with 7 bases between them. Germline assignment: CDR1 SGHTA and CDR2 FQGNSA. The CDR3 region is CASSLAAGYGYTF. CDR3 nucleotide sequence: TGTGCCAGCAGCTTAGCAGCGGGTTATGGCTACACCTTC. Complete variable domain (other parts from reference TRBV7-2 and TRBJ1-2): GAGVSQSPSNKVTEKGKDVELRCDPISGHTALYWYRQSLGQGLEFLIYFQGNSAPDKSGLPSDRFSAERTGGSVSTLTIQRTQQEDSAVYLCASSLAAGYGYTFGSGTRLTVV.

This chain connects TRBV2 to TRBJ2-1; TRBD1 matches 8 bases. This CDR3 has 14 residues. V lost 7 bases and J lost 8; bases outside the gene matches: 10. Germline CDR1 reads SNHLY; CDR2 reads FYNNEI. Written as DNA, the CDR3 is TGTGCCAGCATCCCAGGGGGCGGGCGGGATGAGCAGTTCTTC. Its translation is CASIPGGGRDEQFF.

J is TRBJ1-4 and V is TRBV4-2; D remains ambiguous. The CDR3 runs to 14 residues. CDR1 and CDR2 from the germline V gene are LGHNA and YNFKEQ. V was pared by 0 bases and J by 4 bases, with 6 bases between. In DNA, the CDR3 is TGTGCCAGCAGCCAAGAAACGGGTAATGAAAAACTGTTTTTT. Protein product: CASSQETGNEKLFF.

The CDR3 nucleotides read TGCGCCAGCAGCCACGGAGGGGCGGGGGGTGGCACAGATACGCAGTATTTT. Its translation: CASSHGGAGGGTDTQYF. The rearrangement joins TRBV4-1 to TRBJ2-3; 8 nucleotides line up with TRBD2. Germline V gene sequence: CDR1 MGHRA, CDR2 YSYEKL. Trimming cost V 3 bases and J 1 base; bases outside gene matches: 9. The CDR3 contains 17 residues.